This is a list of T cell receptor beta chains from one sample in a study of blood T cell repertoires in COVID-19. Method: immunoSEQ multiplex PCR; TCRdb's copy keeps in-frame clones and lacks some. The sample shows around 110,000 clones, around 84% of them seen only once. Sequenced material: PBMCs or T cells enriched from blood (not recorded which). The source is a woman aged 25 to 39 who had recovered from COVID-19. CDR3s include the opening cysteine and the closing phenylalanine or tryptophan. Each record gives: J gene, D gene, clone size, V gene, CDR3 DNA, CDR3 protein. The D gene is left open where the match is weak. Some rows mark clone size as missing; the rest say once, few, many or name a class of expanded clone.

TRBJ1-5 | TRBD1 | - | TRBV7-2 | TGTGCCAGCAGCTTGGACAGGGGAAGGGAACAGCCCCAGCATTTT | CASSLDRGREQPQHF
TRBJ2-1 | TRBD2 | - | TRBV28 | TGTGCCAGCAGTTCCCGACTAGCGGCACCCTACAATGAGCAGTTCTTC | CASSSRLAAPYNEQFF
TRBJ2-3 | - | - | TRBV7-3 | TGTGCCAGCAGCGGAGACAGCATCTTGACCACTAATACGCAGTATTTT | CASSGDSILTTNTQYF
TRBJ2-3 | TRBD2 | - | TRBV3-1/TRBV3-2 | TGTGCCAGCAGCCAAGAGGGGACTAGGACAGATACGCAGTATTTT | CASSQEGTRTDTQYF
TRBJ1-5 | - | - | TRBV13 | TGTGCCAGCACTTCCGCGGGCGAGGGCAATCAGCCCCAGCATTTT | CASTSAGEGNQPQHF
TRBJ1-1 | - | - | TRBV6-5 | TGTGCCAGCGGTTTCTGGCCTGAAGCTTTCTTT | CASGFWPEAFF
TRBJ2-5 | TRBD2 | - | TRBV28 | TGTGCCAGCAGTTTAGCTAGCGGGAGTGGAGAGACCCAGTACTTC | CASSLASGSGETQYF
TRBJ1-1 | TRBD1 | - | TRBV28 | TGTGCCAGCAGTTTGGACAGGACAGGGAAGAACACTGAAGCTTTCTTT | CASSLDRTGKNTEAFF
TRBJ2-2 | TRBD2 | - | TRBV4-3 | TGCGCCAGCAGCCAAGAATGGGGACTAGCGGTCACCGGGGAGCTGTTTTTT | CASSQEWGLAVTGELFF
TRBJ2-7 | TRBD2 | - | TRBV5-6 | TGTGCCAGCAGCTTGGGGTGGCCGGGGGGTTCCTACGAGCAGTACTTC | CASSLGWPGGSYEQYF
TRBJ2-7 | TRBD1 | - | TRBV7-2 | TGTGCCAGCAGCTTAGCTAGGCAGGGGGCCCACGAGCAGTACTTC | CASSLARQGAHEQYF
TRBJ1-6 | TRBD1 | - | TRBV7-9 | TGTGCCAGCAGCGACCTCGGACAGGGTTACTCACCCCTCCACTTT | CASSDLGQGYSPLHF
TRBJ2-3 | - | - | TRBV14 | TGTGCCAGCAGCCAAGCTAAGCTGGGACATTCGGATACGCAGTATTTT | CASSQAKLGHSDTQYF
TRBJ2-7 | - | - | TRBV11-2 | TGTGCCAGCAGCTTAGGCCCGCGGAGCGGAGCAGACTTC | CASSLGPRSGADF
TRBJ1-2 | - | - | TRBV2 | TGTGCCAGCAGTGAACTCGGACAGTGGAACACCTTC | CASSELGQWNTF
TRBJ2-1 | TRBD1 | once | TRBV28 | TGTGCCAGCAGTCCCGCGGGTTTAGGCGGGACAGGGGAAAAGAGCTCCTACAATGAGCAGTTCTTC | CASSPAGLGGTGEKSSYNEQFF
TRBJ2-7 | TRBD2 | - | TRBV27 | TGTGCCAGCAGTTTTGGCCTAGCGGGAACCTACGAGCAGTACTTC | CASSFGLAGTYEQYF
TRBJ1-5 | TRBD1 | - | TRBV18 | TGTGCCAGCTCACCCTACACAGGGGACAATCAACCCCAGCATTTT | CASSPYTGDNQPQHF
TRBJ2-7 | TRBD1 | few | TRBV7-6 | TGTGCCAGCAGCCTCCAGGGGGCCGACTACGAGCAGTACTTC | CASSLQGADYEQYF
TRBJ2-3 | TRBD2 | - | TRBV6-5 | TGTGCCAGCAGCTTAAGACTAGCGGGATATACGCAGTATTTT | CASSLRLAGYTQYF
TRBJ2-7 | - | - | TRBV7-8 | TGTGCCAGCAGCCCGCCAGGTTACGAGCAGTACTTC | CASSPPGYEQYF
TRBJ1-1 | - | - | TRBV7-9 | TGTGCCAGCAGCTTGGGTGGGAGAGCTTTCTTT | CASSLGGRAFF
TRBJ1-1 | - | - | TRBV6-6 | TGTGCCAGCAGCCCCCGGAGGGACACTGAAGCTTTCTTT | CASSPRRDTEAFF
TRBJ1-4 | - | - | TRBV5-1 | TGCGCCAGCAGGCAGGGTGAAAAACTGTTTTTT | CASRQGEKLFF
TRBJ2-1 | - | - | TRBV6-4 | TGTGCCAGCAGTGAGCGACTCCACAATGAGCAGTTCTTC | CASSERLHNEQFF
TRBJ1-6 | - | few | TRBV5-6 | TGTGCCAGCAGCCCTACGCGACTCCTTCCTTCACCCCTCCACTTT | CASSPTRLLPSPLHF
TRBJ2-2 | TRBD1 | once | TRBV2 | TGTGCCAGCAGTGAAGCGAGTCAGGGGGTTAACACCGGGGAGCTGTTTTTT | CASSEASQGVNTGELFF
TRBJ2-2 | TRBD2 | - | TRBV5-4 | TGTGCCAGCAGCCCCCCCGAGGGTGCGGGAGGGTCCGGGGAGCTGTTTTTT | CASSPPEGAGGSGELFF
TRBJ2-7 | - | - | TRBV6-1 | TGTGCCAGCAGTGAATCAACCAGGGGTCTCTACGAGCAGTACTTC | CASSESTRGLYEQYF
TRBJ2-2 | - | - | TRBV6-2/TRBV6-3 | TGTGCCAGCAGCCAACTCGACATAGCGAACACCGGGGAGCTGTTTTTT | CASSQLDIANTGELFF
TRBJ2-2 | TRBD2 | - | TRBV9 | TGTGCCAGCAGGACTAGCGGAAACACCGGGGAGCTGTTTTTT | CASRTSGNTGELFF
TRBJ1-4 | - | - | TRBV11-3 | TGTGCCAGCAGCTTAGGGGAGGGGACTAATGAAAAACTGTTTTTT | CASSLGEGTNEKLFF
TRBJ2-6 | - | - | TRBV18 | TGTGCCAGCTCACCACCGAACAGGGTGCCCAACGTCCTGACTTTC | CASSPPNRVPNVLTF
TRBJ2-3 | TRBD2 | - | TRBV7-8 | TGTGCCAGCAGCCGTTATCAAATACTAGCGGGGGGGACAGATACGCAGTATTTT | CASSRYQILAGGTDTQYF
TRBJ2-2 | - | - | TRBV4-3 | TGCGCCAGCAGCCTCAGATTAACGAACACCGGGGAGCTGTTTTTT | CASSLRLTNTGELFF
TRBJ1-1 | - | - | TRBV7-9 | TGTGCCAGCAGCCCAGGGGCCGTATTAGAAGCTTTCTTT | CASSPGAVLEAFF
TRBJ2-7 | - | - | TRBV4-3 | TGCGCCAGCAGCCAGGCGGCCGCCGGGGTGGGTTACGAGCAGTACTTC | CASSQAAAGVGYEQYF
TRBJ1-6 | TRBD1 | - | TRBV11-1 | TGTGCCAGCAGACAGGGACAGACAAATTCACCCCTCCACTTT | CASRQGQTNSPLHF
TRBJ2-5 | - | - | TRBV9 | TGTGCCAGCAGCGTAGCAGGGGAACAAGAGACCCAGTACTTC | CASSVAGEQETQYF
TRBJ1-2 | - | - | TRBV27 | TGTGCCAGCAGTCGGGGGGGTTCCCCTAACTATGGCTACACCTTC | CASSRGGSPNYGYTF
TRBJ2-7 | TRBD1 | - | TRBV4-3 | TGCGCCAGCAGCCAAGACCCCGGGACAGGGGCGTACGAGCAGTACTTC | CASSQDPGTGAYEQYF
TRBJ2-3 | - | - | TRBV10-3 | TGTGCCATCAGAGGGGGGGGGAATACAGATACGCAGTATTTT | CAIRGGGNTDTQYF
TRBJ1-5 | - | - | TRBV6-4 | TGTGCCAGCAGTGACTCGACCGAGCGGGTTCAGCCCCAGCATTTT | CASSDSTERVQPQHF
TRBJ1-5 | - | - | TRBV11-2 | TGTGCCAGCAGCTTAGGGGCAGGCAATAATCAGCCCCAGCATTTT | CASSLGAGNNQPQHF
TRBJ2-5 | - | - | TRBV14 | TGTGCCAGCAGCCTACAAGACAGTCAAGAGACCCAGTACTTC | CASSLQDSQETQYF
TRBJ2-1 | - | - | TRBV3-1/TRBV3-2 | TGTGCCAGCAGCCCCGGGGGGCGGGAGTCAGGTGAGCAGTTCTTC | CASSPGGRESGEQFF
TRBJ2-1 | TRBD2 | once | TRBV13 | TGTGCCAGCGGGTCTAGCGGGATCCATGAGCAGTTCTTC | CASGSSGIHEQFF
TRBJ1-2 | TRBD1 | - | TRBV4-1 | TGCGCCAGCAGCCACCCAAGAATGGGGACAGGGGATGGCTACACCTTC | CASSHPRMGTGDGYTF
TRBJ2-1 | TRBD2 | - | TRBV19 | TGTGCCAGTAGTATGACTAGCGGATCCTACAATGAGCAGTTCTTC | CASSMTSGSYNEQFF
TRBJ2-3 | - | few | TRBV5-1 | TGCGCCAGTAAAACCACAGCTAGCACAGATACGCAGTATTTT | CASKTTASTDTQYF
TRBJ2-5 | - | - | TRBV7-2 | TGTGCCAGCAGCTTAGAGACCGACAGATGGACCCAGTACTTC | CASSLETDRWTQYF
TRBJ1-2 | - | - | TRBV29-1 | TGCAGCGTGGAAAGGGACATCGGCATTGATGGCTACACCTTC | CSVERDIGIDGYTF
TRBJ1-1 | TRBD1 | - | TRBV3-1/TRBV3-2 | TGTGCCAGCAGCCAAAGGACAGGGACCACTGAAGCTTTCTTT | CASSQRTGTTEAFF
TRBJ1-3 | - | - | TRBV5-5 | TGTGCCAGCAGCTTGAGGGCGGGGGGAAACACCATATATTTT | CASSLRAGGNTIYF
TRBJ1-2 | TRBD1 | - | TRBV28 | TGTGCCAGCAGTCCAACACAGGGGGGTAAGGATGGCTACACCTTC | CASSPTQGGKDGYTF
TRBJ1-1 | - | - | TRBV19 | TGTGCCAGTAGTTCTTTCCCTGAAGCTTTCTTT | CASSSFPEAFF
TRBJ2-2 | TRBD2 | - | TRBV3-1/TRBV3-2 | TGTGCCAGCAGCCAAGATCCGAGCGGGAGACGAACCGGGGAGCTGTTTTTT | CASSQDPSGRRTGELFF
TRBJ2-1 | TRBD2 | - | TRBV5-4 | TGTGCCAGCAGCTTGGGAGGGAGCGGGAGGTTGGGTAATGAGCAGTTCTTC | CASSLGGSGRLGNEQFF
TRBJ1-1 | - | - | TRBV20-1 | TGCAGGGGGACTTTGGACACTGAAGCTTTCTTT | CRGTLDTEAFF